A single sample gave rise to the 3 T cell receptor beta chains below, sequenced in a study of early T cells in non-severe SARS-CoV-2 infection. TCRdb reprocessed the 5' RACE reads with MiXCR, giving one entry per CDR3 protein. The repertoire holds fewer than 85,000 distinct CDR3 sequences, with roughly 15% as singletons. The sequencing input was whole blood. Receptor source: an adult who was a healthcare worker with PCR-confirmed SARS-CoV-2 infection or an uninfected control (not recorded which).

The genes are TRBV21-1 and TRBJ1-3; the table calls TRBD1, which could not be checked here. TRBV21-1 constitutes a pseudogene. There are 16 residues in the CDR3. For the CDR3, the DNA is TGTGCCAGCAGCTCCCGGGACAGGGCGCCGGGAAACACCATATATTTT. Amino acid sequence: CASSSRDRAPGNTIYF.

In DNA form, the CDR3 reads TGTGCCAGCAGTTTACGGAACTTTGGGGTGACTGAAGCTTTCTTT. This sequence encodes CASSLRNFGVTEAFF. This chain connects TRBV12-3 or TRBV12-4 to TRBJ1-1; D ambiguous. The CDR3 sequence is 15 residues long. Trimming pared 2 bases from V and 5 bases from J, leaving 15 bases between.

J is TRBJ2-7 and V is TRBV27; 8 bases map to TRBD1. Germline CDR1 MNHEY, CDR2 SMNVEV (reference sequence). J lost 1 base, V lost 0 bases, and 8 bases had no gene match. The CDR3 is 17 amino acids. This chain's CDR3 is CASSLSVPGTGSYEQYF. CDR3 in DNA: TGTGCCAGCAGTTTATCGGTTCCCGGGACAGGATCCTACGAGCAGTACTTC.